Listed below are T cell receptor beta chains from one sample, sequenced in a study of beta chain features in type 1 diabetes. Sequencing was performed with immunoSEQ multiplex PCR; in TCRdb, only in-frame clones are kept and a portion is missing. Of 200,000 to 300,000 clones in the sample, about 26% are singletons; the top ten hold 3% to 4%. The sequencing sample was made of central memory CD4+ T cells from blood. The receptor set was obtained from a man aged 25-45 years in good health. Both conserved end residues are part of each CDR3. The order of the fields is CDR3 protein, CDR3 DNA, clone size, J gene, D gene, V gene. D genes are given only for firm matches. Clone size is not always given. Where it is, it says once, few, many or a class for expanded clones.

CDR3aa: CASSSGQGKSYEQYF; CDR3nt: TGTGCCAGCAGCTCGGGACAGGGAAAATCCTACGAGCAGTACTTC; abundance: NA; j_gene: TRBJ2-7; d_gene: TRBD1; v_gene: TRBV7-2
CDR3aa: CASSQNNEQFF; CDR3nt: TGTGCCAGCAGCCAAAACAATGAGCAGTTCTTC; abundance: few; j_gene: TRBJ2-1; d_gene: NA; v_gene: TRBV7-2
CDR3aa: CATSPQRRFLNEKLFF; CDR3nt: TGTGCCACCAGCCCCCAGCGACGGTTCCTTAATGAAAAACTGTTTTTT; abundance: NA; j_gene: TRBJ1-4; d_gene: NA; v_gene: TRBV15
CDR3aa: CASTATDQSNEQFF; CDR3nt: TGTGCCAGCACCGCGACGGATCAAAGCAATGAGCAGTTCTTC; abundance: NA; j_gene: TRBJ2-1; d_gene: NA; v_gene: TRBV7-9
CDR3aa: CAWGIQRKQYF; CDR3nt: TGTGCCTGGGGGATTCAGAGGAAGCAGTACTTC; abundance: NA; j_gene: TRBJ2-7; d_gene: NA; v_gene: TRBV30
CDR3aa: CSVSNNEKLFF; CDR3nt: TGCAGCGTTTCCAATAATGAAAAACTGTTTTTT; abundance: many; j_gene: TRBJ1-4; d_gene: NA; v_gene: TRBV29-1
CDR3aa: CASSLSQVLTGELFF; CDR3nt: TGTGCCAGCAGCTTAAGTCAGGTCCTCACCGGGGAGCTGTTTTTT; abundance: few; j_gene: TRBJ2-2; d_gene: NA; v_gene: TRBV11-1
CDR3aa: CASSLETEAFF; CDR3nt: TGTGCCAGCAGCTTAGAGACTGAAGCTTTCTTT; abundance: NA; j_gene: TRBJ1-1; d_gene: NA; v_gene: TRBV7-2
CDR3aa: CSVRGLSAGSTDTQYF; CDR3nt: TGCAGCGTGAGGGGCCTCTCCGCGGGAAGCACAGATACGCAGTATTTT; abundance: few; j_gene: TRBJ2-3; d_gene: NA; v_gene: TRBV29-1
CDR3aa: CASNTGFQETQYF; CDR3nt: TGTGCCAGTAATACAGGGTTCCAAGAGACCCAGTACTTC; abundance: NA; j_gene: TRBJ2-5; d_gene: NA; v_gene: TRBV19
CDR3aa: CASSTLAGLSYNEQFF; CDR3nt: TGTGCCAGCAGCACCTTAGCGGGACTCTCCTACAATGAGCAGTTCTTC; abundance: NA; j_gene: TRBJ2-1; d_gene: TRBD2; v_gene: TRBV11-2
CDR3aa: CASSLRKGSQPQHF; CDR3nt: TGTGCCAGCAGCTTAAGGAAGGGAAGTCAGCCCCAGCATTTT; abundance: NA; j_gene: TRBJ1-5; d_gene: NA; v_gene: TRBV7-8
CDR3aa: CAILPPSSYNEQFF; CDR3nt: TGTGCCATCCTACCGCCCAGCTCCTACAATGAGCAGTTCTTC; abundance: NA; j_gene: TRBJ2-1; d_gene: NA; v_gene: TRBV7-9
CDR3aa: CASSINSIGEQFF; CDR3nt: TGTGCCAGCAGCATCAACTCCATTGGGGAGCAGTTCTTC; abundance: NA; j_gene: TRBJ2-1; d_gene: NA; v_gene: TRBV11-3